This entry concerns a single TCR beta chain. Antigen unknown. This may be a read error, as it is one base from a much larger clone. Researchers reported that TCR beta cDNA libraries carried unique molecular identifiers. TCRdb ran MiXCR on the PCR reads and lists one entry per CDR3 protein. The repertoire holds 150,000 or so distinct CDR3 sequences, with 35% to 40% as singletons. The CDR3 has 18 residues. Germline lookup yields CDR1 LGHDT and CDR2 YNNKEL (reference sequence). The data belong to a study of post-analysis software for immune sequencing data. Overall study findings and caveats: Analysis by F measure revealed that same-batch samples clustered strongly together.

This TCR came from a girl aged 10 to 17 with multiple sclerosis. This chain uses TRBV3-1 with TRBJ2-6; 7 positions agree with TRBD1. Specimen: blood, collected after autologous hematopoietic stem cell transplantation. CDR3 protein: CASSIHPGQSSGANVRTF. The DNA of the CDR3 is TGTGCCAGCAGCATCCACCCGGGACAGAGCTCTGGGGCCAACGTCCGGACTTTC.